This TCR beta chain was found in a study of cytomegalovirus exposure and HLA in healthy donors. Study-wide points: Later analysis identified about 18,000 TCR beta sequences associated with HLA alleles, using a false discovery rate threshold of 0.05. It has been reported that TCR beta sequences accurately predicted the HLA-A and HLA-B alleles of most subjects. High specificity and sensitivity for cytomegalovirus status were reported for the classifier.

Germline assignment: CDR1 MDHEN and CDR2 SYDVKM. The CDR3 loop spans 14 amino acids. V lost 2 bases and J 2 bases, leaving 8 bases between the germline ends. On this clone: Its matching antigen is unknown. Other DNA sequences in this specimen translate into the identical CDR3.

The PCR was carried out with 60 Vbeta primers and 13 Jbeta primers. Assay used: immunoSEQ multiplex PCR; TCRdb lists only in-frame clones, some missing. There are about 130,000 clones in the sample, with more than 1.5% held by the top ten. Each donor's status was that of a healthy bone marrow donor. The genes are TRBV28 and TRBJ2-3, with D possibly matching TRBD1 (6 bases). The sequenced material came from PBMCs. This clonotype was obtained from a man aged 18 to 29 in good health and CMV-seronegative. This CDR3 reads CASSLDRSTDTQYF. In DNA, the CDR3 is TGTGCCAGCAGTTTAGACAGGTCCACAGATACGCAGTATTTT.